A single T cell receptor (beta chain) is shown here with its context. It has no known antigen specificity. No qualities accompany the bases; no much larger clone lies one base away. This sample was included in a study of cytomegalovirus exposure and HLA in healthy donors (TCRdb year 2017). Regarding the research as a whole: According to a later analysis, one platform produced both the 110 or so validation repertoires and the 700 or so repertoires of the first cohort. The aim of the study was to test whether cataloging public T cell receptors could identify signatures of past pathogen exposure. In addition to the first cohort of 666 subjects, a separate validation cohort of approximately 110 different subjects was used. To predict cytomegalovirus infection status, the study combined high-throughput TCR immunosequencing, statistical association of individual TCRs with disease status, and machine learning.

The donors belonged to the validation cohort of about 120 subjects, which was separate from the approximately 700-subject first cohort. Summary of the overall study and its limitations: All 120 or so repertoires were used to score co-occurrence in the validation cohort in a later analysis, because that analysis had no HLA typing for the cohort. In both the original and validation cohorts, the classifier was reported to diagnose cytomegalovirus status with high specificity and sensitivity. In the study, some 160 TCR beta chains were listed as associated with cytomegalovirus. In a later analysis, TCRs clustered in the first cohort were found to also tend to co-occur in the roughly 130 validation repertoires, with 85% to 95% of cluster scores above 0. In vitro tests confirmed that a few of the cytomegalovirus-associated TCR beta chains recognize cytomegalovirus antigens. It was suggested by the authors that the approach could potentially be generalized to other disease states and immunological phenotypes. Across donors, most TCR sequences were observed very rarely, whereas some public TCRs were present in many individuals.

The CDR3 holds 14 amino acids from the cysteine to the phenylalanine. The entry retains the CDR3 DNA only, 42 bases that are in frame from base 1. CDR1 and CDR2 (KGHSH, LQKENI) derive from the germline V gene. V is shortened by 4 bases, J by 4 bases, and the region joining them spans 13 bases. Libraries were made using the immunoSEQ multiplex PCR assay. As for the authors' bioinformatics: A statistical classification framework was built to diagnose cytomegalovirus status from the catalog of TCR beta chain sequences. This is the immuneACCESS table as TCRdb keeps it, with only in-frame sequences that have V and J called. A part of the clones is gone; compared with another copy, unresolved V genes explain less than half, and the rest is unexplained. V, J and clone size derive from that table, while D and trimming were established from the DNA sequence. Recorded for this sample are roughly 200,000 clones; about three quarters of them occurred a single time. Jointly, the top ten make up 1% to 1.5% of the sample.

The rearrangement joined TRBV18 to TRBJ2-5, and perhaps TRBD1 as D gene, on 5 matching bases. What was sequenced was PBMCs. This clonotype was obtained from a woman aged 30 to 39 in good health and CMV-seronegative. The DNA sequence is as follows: TGTGCCAGCTCACTCCAGGGTGAGGCAGAGACCCAGTACTTC. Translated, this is CASSLQGEAETQYF.